The clone carrying this TCR beta chain was detected a few times. The data belong to a study of blood T cell repertoires in COVID-19. Generated by immunoSEQ multiplex PCR, the TCRdb table keeps only in-frame clones and is missing some. The sample includes about 180,000 clones, roughly 83% seen only once; the top ten take over 7.5%. Trimming removed 11 bases from V and 5 bases from J; junction bases left unmatched: 5. The CDR3 covers 12 residues. From germline, CDR1 is MNHEY and CDR2 SMNVEV (reference sequence). The rearrangement joins TRBV27 to TRBJ2-3; 9 bases agree with TRBD1. The origin of this receptor is a woman in her 30s who had recovered from COVID-19. The sequenced sample was PBMCs or T cells enriched from blood (not recorded which). CDR3 DNA sequence: TGTGCCGTACAGGGGGCGGTAGATACGCAGTATTTT. It yields the protein CAVQGAVDTQYF.